Here is one T cell receptor beta chain with its context. The target of this receptor is not known. The sample holds no much larger clone one base away, and base qualities are not on file. TCRdb names Illumina HiSeq 1500 as the instrument used. TCRdb applied fastp at Q25 and MiXCR to the public reads, then kept only in-frame beta chains. Each CDR3 protein appears once, grouped with its most common genes and DNA. For this sample the table gives a few hundred thousand distinct CDR3 sequences, of which around a third were detected only once. The biggest ten clones account for 15% to 20% of the sample. The source of the sample is a study of T cell repertoires in cytomegalovirus infection (dated by TCRdb to the late 2010s). With respect to the entire study: The peptide stimulations were aimed at well-studied HLA-B-restricted epitopes as well as recently identified HLA-C-restricted CMV epitopes, whose presentation resists viral immunomodulation. Donor HLA type was relevant to the analysis, because carriage of CMV infection together with the matching HLA type was indicated by public TCR beta signatures. Overall study results and their limits: The ex vivo response was dominated by HLA-C-restricted CMV-specific TCR beta clonotypes, which also provided the single most frequent clonotype in two of eight donors. In both this cohort and an independent cohort of 352 donors, the cumulative frequency of public TCR beta family members distinguished carriers of CMV infection plus the relevant HLA type.

The germline V gene (reference sequence) sets CDR1 to MNHEY and CDR2 to SMNVEV. The V end loses 3 bases and the J end loses 3 bases, and a stretch of 18 bases separates them. CDR3 length: 17 amino acids, cysteine to phenylalanine. The kept DNA is CDR3 alone, 51 bases in frame from the first base. Interpreted using the paper, the treatment or condition label stands for: in vitro stimulation with specific CMV peptide epitopes to enrich CMV-specific T cells. Recombination joined TRBV27 with TRBJ2-1; the D segment may tentatively be TRBD1 or TRBD2, each giving 5 matched bases. Sequencing used cultured PBMCs, obtained from culture after CMV antigen stimulation. The clonotype comes from a human donor in good health (CMV status not recorded). Some clones in this sample may be carry-over from other donors' samples. The CDR3 protein is CASSFIPGTASYNEQFF. The nucleotide sequence is given as TGTGCCAGCAGTTTTATCCCCGGGACGGCGAGCTACAATGAGCAGTTCTTC.